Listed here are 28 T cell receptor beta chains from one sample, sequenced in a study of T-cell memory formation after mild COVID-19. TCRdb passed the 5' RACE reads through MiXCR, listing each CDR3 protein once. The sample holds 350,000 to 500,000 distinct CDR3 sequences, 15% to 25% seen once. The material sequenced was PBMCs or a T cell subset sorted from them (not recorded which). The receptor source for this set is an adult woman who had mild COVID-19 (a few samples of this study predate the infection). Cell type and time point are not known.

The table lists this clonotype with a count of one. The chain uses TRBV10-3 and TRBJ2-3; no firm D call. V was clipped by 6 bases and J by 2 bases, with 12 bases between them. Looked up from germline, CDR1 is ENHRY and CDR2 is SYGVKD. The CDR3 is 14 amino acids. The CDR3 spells CAISADTVTDTQYF. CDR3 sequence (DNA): TGTGCCATCAGCGCTGACACGGTCACAGATACGCAGTATTTT.

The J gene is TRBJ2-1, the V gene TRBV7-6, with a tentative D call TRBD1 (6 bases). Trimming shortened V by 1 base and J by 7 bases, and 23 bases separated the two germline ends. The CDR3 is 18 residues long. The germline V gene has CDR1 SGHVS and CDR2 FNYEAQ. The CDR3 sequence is CASSLDTRARGWKNEQFF. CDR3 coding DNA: TGTGCCAGCAGCTTAGATACGAGGGCCAGGGGCTGGAAAAATGAGCAGTTCTTC.

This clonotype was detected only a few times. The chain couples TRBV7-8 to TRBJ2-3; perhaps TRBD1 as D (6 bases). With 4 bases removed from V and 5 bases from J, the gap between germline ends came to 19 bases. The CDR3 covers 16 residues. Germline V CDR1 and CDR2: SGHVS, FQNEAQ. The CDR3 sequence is CASSSHLRGPGDTQYF. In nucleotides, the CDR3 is TGTGCCAGCAGCTCGCACCTCAGGGGACCTGGAGATACGCAGTATTTT.

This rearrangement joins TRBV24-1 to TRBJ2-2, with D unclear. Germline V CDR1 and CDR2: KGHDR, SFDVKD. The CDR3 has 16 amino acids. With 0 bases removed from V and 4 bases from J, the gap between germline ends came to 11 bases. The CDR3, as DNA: TGTGCCACCAGTGATTTGTCGGGTCGGAGCACCGGGGAGCTGTTTTTT. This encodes CATSDLSGRSTGELFF.

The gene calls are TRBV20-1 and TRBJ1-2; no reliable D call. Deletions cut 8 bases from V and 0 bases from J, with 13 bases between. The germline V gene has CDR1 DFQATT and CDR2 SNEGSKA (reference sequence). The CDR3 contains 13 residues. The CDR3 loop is CSTGGQSNYGYTF. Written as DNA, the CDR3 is TGCAGTACCGGCGGTCAGTCTAACTATGGCTACACCTTC.

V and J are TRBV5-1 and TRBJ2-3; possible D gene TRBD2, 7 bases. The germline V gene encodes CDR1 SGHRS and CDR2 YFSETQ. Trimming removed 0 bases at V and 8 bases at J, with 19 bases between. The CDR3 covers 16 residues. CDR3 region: CASSLVSGGPLGTQYF. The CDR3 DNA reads TGCGCCAGCAGCTTGGTCTCGGGGGGCCCCCTTGGTACGCAGTATTTT.

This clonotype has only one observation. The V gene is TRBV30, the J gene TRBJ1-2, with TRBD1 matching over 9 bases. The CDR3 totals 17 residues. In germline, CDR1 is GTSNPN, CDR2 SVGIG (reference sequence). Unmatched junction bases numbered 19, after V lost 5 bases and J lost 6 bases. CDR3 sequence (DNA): TGTGCCTGGGAACCTCTTGGCGGGACAGGGACGATTAATGGCTACACCTTC. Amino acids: CAWEPLGGTGTINGYTF.

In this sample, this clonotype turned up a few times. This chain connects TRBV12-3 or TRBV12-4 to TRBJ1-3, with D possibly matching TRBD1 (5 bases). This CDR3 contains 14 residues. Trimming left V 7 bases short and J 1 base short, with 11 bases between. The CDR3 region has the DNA TGTGCCAGCACTGCGTCAGGGTCTGGAAACACCATATATTTT. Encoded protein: CASTASGSGNTIYF.

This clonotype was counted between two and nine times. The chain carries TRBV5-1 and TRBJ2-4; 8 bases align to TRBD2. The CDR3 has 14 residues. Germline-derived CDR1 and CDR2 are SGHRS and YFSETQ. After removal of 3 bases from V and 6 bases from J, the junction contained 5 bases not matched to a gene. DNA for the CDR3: TGCGCCAGCAGCTCGCAGCGGGGGTCAAACATTCAGTACTTC. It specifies CASSSQRGSNIQYF.

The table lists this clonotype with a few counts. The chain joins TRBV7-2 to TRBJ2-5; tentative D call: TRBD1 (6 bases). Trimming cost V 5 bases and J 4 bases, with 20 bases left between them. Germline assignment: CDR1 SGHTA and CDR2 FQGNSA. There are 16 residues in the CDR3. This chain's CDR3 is CASSPRWAGDPETQYF. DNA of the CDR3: TGTGCCAGCAGCCCCCGGTGGGCAGGGGACCCAGAGACCCAGTACTTC. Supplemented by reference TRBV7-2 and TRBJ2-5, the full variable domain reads GAGVSQSPSNKVTEKGKDVELRCDPISGHTALYWYRQSLGQGLEFLIYFQGNSAPDKSGLPSDRFSAERTGGSVSTLTIQRTQQEDSAVYLCASSPRWAGDPETQYFGPGTRLLVL.

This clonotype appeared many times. In nucleotides, the CDR3 is TGCGCCAGCAGCCGGGGACTAGCGGCCTCCTACAATGAGCAGTTCTTC. Translating gives CASSRGLAASYNEQFF. The rearrangement links TRBV4-1 to TRBJ2-1, with 11 bases identical to TRBD2. The CDR3 runs to 16 residues. Trimming took 4 bases from V and 0 from J; bases not matched to a gene: 2. CDR1 MGHRA and CDR2 YSYEKL come from the germline V gene.

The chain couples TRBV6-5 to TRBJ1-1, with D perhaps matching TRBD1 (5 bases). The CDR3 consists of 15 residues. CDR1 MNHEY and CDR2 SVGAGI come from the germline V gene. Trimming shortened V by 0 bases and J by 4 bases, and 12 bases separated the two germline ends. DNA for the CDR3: TGTGCCAGCAGTTACTCCGGGGCTCTGGGCACTGAAGCTTTCTTT. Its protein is CASSYSGALGTEAFF.

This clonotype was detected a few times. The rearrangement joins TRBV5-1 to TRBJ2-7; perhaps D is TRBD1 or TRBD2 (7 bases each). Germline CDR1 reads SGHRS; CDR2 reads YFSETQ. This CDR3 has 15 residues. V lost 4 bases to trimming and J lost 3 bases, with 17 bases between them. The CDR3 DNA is TGCGCCAGCAGCCAAGGGGGGGACAGCTTCTACGAGCAGTACTTC. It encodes CASSQGGDSFYEQYF.

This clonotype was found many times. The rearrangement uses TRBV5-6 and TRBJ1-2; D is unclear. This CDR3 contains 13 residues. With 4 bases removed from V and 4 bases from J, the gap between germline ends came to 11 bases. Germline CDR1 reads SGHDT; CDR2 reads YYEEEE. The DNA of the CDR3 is TGTGCCAGCAGCGTGGGGATGTCCTATGGCTACACCTTC. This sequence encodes CASSVGMSYGYTF.

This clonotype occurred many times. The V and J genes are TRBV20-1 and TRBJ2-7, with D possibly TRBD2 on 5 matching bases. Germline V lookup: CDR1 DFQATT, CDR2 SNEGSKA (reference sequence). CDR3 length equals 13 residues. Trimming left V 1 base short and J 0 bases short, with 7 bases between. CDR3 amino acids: CSARGGSSYEQYF. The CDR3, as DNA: TGCAGTGCTAGAGGAGGGAGCTCCTACGAGCAGTACTTC.

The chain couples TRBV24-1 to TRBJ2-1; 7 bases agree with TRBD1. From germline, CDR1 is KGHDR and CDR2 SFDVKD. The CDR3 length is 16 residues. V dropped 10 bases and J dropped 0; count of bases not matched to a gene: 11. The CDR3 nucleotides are TGTGCCACAAGTTCAGCCGGACAGGACTCCTACAATGAGCAGTTCTTC. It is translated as CATSSAGQDSYNEQFF.

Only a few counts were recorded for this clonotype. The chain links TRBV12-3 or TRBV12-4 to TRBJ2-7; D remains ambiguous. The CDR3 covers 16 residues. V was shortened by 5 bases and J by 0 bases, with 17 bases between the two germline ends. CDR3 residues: CASSLSPLHSSYEQYF. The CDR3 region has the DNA TGTGCCAGCAGTCTTAGTCCCCTTCACAGCTCCTACGAGCAGTACTTC.

Here the CDR3 reads CSARDPGRGYNEQFF. CDR3 nucleotides: TGCAGTGCTAGAGATCCAGGCAGGGGGTACAATGAGCAGTTCTTC. The chain links TRBV20-1 to TRBJ2-1, with 7 bases that match TRBD1. Germline V gene data show CDR1 as DFQATT and CDR2 as SNEGSKA (reference sequence). The CDR3 loop spans 15 amino acids. The V gene end was trimmed by 0 bases and the J gene end by 4 bases; junction bases not matched to a gene: 6.

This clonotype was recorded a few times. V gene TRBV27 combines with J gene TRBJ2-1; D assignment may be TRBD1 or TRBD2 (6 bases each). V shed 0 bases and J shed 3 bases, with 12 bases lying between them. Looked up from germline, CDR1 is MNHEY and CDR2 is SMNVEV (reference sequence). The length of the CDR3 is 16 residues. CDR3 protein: CASSLSRGVVYNEQFF. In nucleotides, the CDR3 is TGTGCCAGCAGTTTATCGAGGGGGGTCGTCTACAATGAGCAGTTCTTC.

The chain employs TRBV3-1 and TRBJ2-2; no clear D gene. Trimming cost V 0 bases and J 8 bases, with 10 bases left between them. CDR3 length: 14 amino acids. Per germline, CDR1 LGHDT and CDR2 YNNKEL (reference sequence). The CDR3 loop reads CASSQDPGWGELFF. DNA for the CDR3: TGTGCCAGCAGCCAAGATCCAGGATGGGGGGAGCTGTTTTTT.

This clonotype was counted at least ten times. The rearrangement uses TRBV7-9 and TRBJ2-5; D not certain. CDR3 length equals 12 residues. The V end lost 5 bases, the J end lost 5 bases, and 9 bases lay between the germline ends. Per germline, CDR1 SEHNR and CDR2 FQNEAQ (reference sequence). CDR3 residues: CASSNPGETQYF. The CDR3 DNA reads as TGTGCCAGCAGCAACCCCGGGGAGACCCAGTACTTC.

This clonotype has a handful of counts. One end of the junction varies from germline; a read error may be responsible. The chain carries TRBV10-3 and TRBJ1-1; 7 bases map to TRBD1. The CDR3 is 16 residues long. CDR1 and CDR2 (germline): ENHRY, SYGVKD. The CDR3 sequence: CAISDMDRIMNTDAFF. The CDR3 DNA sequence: TGTGCCATCAGTGACATGGACAGGATCATGAACACTGACGCTTTCTTT.

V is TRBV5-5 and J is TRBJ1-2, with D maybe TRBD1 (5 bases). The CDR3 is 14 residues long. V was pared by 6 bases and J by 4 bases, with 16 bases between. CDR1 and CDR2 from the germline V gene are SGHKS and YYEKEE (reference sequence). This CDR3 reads CASTFERGSYGYTF. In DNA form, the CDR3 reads TGTGCCAGCACCTTTGAGAGGGGCTCCTATGGCTACACCTTC.

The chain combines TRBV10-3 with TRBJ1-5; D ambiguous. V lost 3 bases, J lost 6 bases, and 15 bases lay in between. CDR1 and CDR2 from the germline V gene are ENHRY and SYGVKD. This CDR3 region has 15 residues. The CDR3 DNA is TGTGCCATCAGTGATTCGGGAACAGCCGGTCAGCCCCAGCATTTT. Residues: CAISDSGTAGQPQHF.

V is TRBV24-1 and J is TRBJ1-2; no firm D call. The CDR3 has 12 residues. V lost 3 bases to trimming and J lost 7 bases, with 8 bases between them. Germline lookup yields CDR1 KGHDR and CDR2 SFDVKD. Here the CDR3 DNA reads TGTGCCACCAGTGATCGCTCTGGTGGCTACACCTTC. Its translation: CATSDRSGGYTF.

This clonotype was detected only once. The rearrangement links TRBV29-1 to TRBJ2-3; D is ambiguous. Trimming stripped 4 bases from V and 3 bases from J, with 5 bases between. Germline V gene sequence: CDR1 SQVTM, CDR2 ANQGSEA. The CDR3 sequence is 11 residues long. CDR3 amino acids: CSVGKTDTQYF. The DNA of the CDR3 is TGCAGCGTTGGGAAGACAGATACGCAGTATTTT.

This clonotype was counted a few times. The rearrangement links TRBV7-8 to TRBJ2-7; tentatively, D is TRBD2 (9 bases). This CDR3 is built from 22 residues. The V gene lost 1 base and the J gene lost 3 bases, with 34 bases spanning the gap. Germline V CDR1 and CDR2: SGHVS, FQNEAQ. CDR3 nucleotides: TGTGCCAGCAGCTTAGTAACGAGGTGGGGCAGGGGGCAAAGCGGGAGGCTCTACGAGCAGTACTTC. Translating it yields CASSLVTRWGRGQSGRLYEQYF.

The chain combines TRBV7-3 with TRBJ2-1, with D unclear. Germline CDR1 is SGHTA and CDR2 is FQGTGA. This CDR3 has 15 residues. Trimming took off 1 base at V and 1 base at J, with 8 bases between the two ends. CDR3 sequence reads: CASSLILASYNEQFF. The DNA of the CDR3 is TGTGCCAGCAGCTTAATTCTGGCGTCCTACAATGAGCAGTTCTTC.